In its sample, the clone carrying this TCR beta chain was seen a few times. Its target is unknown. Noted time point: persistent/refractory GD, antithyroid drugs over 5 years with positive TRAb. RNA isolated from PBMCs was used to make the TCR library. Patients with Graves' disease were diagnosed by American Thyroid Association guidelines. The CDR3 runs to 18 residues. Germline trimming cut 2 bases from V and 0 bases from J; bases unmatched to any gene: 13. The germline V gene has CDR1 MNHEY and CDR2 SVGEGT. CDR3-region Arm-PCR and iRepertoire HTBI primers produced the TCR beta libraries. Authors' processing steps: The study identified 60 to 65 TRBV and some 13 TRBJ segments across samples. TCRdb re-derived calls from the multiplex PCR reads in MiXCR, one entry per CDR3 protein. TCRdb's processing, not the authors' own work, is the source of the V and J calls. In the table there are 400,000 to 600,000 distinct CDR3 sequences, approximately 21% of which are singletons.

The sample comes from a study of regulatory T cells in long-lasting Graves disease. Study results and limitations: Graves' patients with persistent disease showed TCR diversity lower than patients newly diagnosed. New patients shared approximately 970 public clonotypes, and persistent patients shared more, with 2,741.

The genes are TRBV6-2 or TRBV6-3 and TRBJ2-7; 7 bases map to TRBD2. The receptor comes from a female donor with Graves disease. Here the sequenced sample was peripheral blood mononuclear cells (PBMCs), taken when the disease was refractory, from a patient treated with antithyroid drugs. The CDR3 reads CASSYVTLREASSYEQYF. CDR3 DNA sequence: TGTGCCAGCAGTTACGTTACTCTTCGGGAGGCCAGCTCCTACGAGCAGTACTTC.